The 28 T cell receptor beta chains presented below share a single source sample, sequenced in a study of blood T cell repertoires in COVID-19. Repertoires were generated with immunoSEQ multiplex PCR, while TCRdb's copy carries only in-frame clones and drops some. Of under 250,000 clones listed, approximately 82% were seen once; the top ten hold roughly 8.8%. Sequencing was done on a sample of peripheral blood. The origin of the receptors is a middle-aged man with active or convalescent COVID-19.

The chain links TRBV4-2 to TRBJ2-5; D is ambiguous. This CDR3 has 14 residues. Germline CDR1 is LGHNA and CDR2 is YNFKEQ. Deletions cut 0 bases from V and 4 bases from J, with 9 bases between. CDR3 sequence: CASSQDDWPETQYF. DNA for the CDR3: TGTGCCAGCAGCCAAGATGACTGGCCAGAGACCCAGTACTTC.

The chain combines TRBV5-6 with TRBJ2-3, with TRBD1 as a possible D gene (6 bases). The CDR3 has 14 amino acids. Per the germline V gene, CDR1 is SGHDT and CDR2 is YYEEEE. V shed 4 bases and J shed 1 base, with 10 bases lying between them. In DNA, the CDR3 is TGTGCCAGCAGCACCTCAGGGGGCACAGATACGCAGTATTTT. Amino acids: CASSTSGGTDTQYF. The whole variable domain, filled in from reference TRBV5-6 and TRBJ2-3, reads DAGVTQSPTHLIKTRGQQVTLRCSPKSGHDTVSWYQQALGQGPQFIFQYYEEEERQRGNFPDRFSGHQFPNYSSELNVNALLLGDSALYLCASSTSGGTDTQYFGPGTRLTVL.

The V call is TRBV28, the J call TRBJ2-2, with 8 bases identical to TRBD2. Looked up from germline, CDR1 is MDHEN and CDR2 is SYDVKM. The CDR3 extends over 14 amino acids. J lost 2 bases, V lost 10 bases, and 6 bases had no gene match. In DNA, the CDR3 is TGTGCCACCCGCAGCGGGAGAAACACCGGGGAGCTGTTTTTT. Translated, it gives CATRSGRNTGELFF.

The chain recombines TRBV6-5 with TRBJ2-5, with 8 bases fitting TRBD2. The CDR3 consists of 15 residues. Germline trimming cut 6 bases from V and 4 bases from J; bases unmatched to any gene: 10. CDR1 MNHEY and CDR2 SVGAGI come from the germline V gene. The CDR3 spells CASSDGLAGRETQYF. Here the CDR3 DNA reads TGTGCCAGCAGCGACGGACTAGCAGGTCGAGAGACCCAGTACTTC.

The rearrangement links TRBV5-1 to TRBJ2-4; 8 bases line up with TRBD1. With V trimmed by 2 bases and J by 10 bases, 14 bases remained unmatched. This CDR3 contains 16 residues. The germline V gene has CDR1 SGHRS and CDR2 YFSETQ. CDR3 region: CASSFRGQGAGEIQYF. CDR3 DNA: TGCGCCAGCAGCTTTCGAGGTCAGGGGGCGGGTGAAATTCAGTACTTC.

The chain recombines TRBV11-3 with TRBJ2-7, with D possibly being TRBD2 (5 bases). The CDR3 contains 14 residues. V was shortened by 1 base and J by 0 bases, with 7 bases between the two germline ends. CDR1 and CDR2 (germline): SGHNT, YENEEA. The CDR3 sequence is CASSLGRGSYEQYF. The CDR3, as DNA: TGTGCCAGCAGCTTAGGACGGGGCTCCTACGAGCAGTACTTC. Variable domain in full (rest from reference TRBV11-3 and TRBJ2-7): EAGVVQSPRYKIIEKKQPVAFWCNPISGHNTLYWYLQNLGQGPELLIRYENEEAVDDSQLPKDRFSAERLKGVDSTLKIQPAELGDSAVYLCASSLGRGSYEQYFGPGTRLTVT.

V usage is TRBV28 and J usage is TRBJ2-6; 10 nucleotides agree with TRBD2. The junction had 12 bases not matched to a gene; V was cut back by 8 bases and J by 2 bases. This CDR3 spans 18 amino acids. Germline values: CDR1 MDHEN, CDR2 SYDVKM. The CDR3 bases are TGTGCCAGCCGACTAGGGGCTAGCGGGAGCCCTGGGGCCAACGTCCTGACTTTC. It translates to CASRLGASGSPGANVLTF.

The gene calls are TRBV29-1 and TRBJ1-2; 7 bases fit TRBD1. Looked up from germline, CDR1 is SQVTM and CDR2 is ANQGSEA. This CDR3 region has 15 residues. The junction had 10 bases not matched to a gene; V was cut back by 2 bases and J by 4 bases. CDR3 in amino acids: CSVESQGRRGYGYTF. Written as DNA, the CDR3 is TGCAGCGTTGAATCACAGGGGCGAAGGGGCTATGGCTACACCTTC.

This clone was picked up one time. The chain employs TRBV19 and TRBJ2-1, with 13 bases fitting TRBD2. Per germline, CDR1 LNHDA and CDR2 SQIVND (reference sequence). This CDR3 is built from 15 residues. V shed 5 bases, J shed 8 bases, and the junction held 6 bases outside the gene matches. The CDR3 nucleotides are TGTGCCAGTAGTGCAGGACTAGCGGGAGTCGATGAGCAGTTCTTC. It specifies CASSAGLAGVDEQFF.

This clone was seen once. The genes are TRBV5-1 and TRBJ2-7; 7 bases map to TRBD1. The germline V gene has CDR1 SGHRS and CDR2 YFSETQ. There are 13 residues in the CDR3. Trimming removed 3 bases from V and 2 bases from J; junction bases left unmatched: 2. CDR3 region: CASSSGTAYEQYF. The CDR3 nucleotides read TGCGCCAGCAGCTCAGGGACAGCCTACGAGCAGTACTTC.

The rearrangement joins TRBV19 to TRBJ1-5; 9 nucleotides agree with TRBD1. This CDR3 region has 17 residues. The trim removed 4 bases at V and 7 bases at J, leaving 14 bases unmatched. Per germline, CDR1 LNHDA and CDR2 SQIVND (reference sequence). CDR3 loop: CASSTYPPDRGEQPQHF. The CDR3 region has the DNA TGTGCCAGTAGTACTTACCCCCCGGACAGGGGAGAGCAGCCCCAGCATTTT.

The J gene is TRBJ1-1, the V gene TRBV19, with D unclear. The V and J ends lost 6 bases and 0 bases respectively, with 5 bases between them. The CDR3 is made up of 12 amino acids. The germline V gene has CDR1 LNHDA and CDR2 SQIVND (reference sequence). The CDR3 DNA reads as TGTGCCAGTAGATACATGAACACTGAAGCTTTCTTT. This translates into CASRYMNTEAFF.

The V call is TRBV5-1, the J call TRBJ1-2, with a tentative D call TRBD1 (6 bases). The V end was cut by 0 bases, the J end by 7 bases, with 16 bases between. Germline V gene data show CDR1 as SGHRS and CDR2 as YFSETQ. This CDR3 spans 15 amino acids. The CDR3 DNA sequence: TGCGCCAGCAGCTTGGGCTTGACAGGCCCAGGTGGCTACACCTTC. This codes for CASSLGLTGPGGYTF.

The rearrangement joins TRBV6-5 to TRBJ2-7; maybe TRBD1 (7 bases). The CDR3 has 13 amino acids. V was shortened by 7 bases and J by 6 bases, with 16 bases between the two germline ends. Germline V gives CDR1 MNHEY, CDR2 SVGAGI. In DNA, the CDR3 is TGTGCCAGCACACACGGAGGGGGCGGCGAGCAGTACTTC. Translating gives CASTHGGGGEQYF.

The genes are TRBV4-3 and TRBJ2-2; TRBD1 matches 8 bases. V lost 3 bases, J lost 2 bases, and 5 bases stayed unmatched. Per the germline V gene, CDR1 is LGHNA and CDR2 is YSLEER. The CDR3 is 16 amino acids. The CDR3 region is CASSHLGQANTGELFF. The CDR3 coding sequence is TGCGCCAGCAGCCACCTGGGACAGGCTAACACCGGGGAGCTGTTTTTT.

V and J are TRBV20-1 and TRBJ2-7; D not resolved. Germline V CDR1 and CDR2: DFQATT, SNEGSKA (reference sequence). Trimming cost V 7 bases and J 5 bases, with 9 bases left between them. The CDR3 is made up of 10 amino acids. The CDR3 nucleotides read TGCAGTGTCTTAGCCCACGAGCAGTACTTC. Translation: CSVLAHEQYF.

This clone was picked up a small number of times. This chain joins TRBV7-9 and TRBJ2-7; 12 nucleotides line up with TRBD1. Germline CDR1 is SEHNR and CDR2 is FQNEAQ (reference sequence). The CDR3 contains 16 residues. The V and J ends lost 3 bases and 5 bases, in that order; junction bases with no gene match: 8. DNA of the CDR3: TGTGCCAGCAGCTTCCACTCCGGGACAGGGGGCGACGAGCAGTACTTC. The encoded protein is CASSFHSGTGGDEQYF.

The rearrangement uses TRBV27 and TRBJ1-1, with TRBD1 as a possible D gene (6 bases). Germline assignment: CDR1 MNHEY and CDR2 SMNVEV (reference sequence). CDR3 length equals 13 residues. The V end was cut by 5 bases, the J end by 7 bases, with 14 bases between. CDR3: CASSRQGQSEAFF. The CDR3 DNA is TGTGCCAGCAGTCGCCAAGGACAGAGTGAAGCTTTCTTT.

The CDR3, as DNA: TGCGCCAGCAAAGACACCCGGGGACAGGGGAAAAATGAGCAGTTCTTC. Its translation: CASKDTRGQGKNEQFF. V gene TRBV5-1 combines with J gene TRBJ2-1; 10 nucleotides agree with TRBD1. CDR3 length: 16 amino acids. Germline V gene lookup returns CDR1 SGHRS and CDR2 YFSETQ. V trimming: 6 bases; J trimming: 7 bases; junction bases outside the gene matches: 13.

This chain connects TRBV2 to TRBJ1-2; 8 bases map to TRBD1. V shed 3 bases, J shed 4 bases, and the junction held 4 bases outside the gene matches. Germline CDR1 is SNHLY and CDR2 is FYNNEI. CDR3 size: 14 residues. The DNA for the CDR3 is TGTGCCAGCAGTGAGGCCAGGGGGCTCTATGGCTACACCTTC. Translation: CASSEARGLYGYTF.

In DNA, the CDR3 is TGCGCCAGCAGTGAGTCGACTTGGGTTTCCGGCACTGAAGCTTTCTTT. Translation: CASSESTWVSGTEAFF. This chain connects TRBV10-2 to TRBJ1-1; D not certain. Germline V CDR1 and CDR2: WSHSY, SAAADI. The CDR3 sequence is 16 residues long. V dropped 0 bases and J dropped 4 bases, with 15 bases sitting between them.

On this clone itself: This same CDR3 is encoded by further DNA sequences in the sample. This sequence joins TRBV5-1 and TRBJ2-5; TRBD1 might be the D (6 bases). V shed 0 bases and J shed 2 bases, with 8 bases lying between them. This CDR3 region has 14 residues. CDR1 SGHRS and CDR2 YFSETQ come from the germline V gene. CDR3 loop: CASSLGRGQETQYF. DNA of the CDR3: TGCGCCAGCAGCTTGGGTAGGGGGCAAGAGACCCAGTACTTC.

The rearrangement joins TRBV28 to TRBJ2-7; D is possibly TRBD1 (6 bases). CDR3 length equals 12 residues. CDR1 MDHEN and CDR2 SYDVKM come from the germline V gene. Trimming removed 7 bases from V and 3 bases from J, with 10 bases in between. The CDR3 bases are TGTGCCAGCACCACACAGGGCTACGAGCAGTACTTC. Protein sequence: CASTTQGYEQYF.

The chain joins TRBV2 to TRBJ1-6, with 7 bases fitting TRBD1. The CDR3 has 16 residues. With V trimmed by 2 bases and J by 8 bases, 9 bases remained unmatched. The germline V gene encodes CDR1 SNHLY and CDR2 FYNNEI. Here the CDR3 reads CASSELVGGTDSPLHF. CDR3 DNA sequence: TGTGCCAGCAGTGAACTGGTAGGGGGCACGGATTCACCCCTCCACTTT.

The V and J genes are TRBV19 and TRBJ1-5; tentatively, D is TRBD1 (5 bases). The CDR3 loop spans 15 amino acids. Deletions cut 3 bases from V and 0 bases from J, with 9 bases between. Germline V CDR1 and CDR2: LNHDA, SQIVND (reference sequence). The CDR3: CASSMGLYSNQPQHF. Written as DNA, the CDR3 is TGTGCCAGTAGTATGGGACTGTATAGCAATCAGCCCCAGCATTTT.

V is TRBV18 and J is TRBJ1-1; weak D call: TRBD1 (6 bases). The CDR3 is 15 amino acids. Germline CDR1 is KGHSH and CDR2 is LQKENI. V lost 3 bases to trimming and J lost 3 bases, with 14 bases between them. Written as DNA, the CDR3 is TGTGCCAGCTCACCGCCACAGGGAAAGCACACTGAAGCTTTCTTT. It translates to CASSPPQGKHTEAFF.

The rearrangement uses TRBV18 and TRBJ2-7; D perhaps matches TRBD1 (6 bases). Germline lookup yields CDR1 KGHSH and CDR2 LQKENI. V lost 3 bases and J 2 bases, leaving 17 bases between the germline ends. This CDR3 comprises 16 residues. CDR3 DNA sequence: TGTGCCAGCTCACCCATGACCGGGACACCGCCCTACGAGCAGTACTTC. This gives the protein CASSPMTGTPPYEQYF.

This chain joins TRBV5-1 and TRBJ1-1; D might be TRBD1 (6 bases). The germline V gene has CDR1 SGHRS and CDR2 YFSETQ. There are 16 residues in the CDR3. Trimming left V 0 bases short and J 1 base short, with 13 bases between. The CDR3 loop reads CASSLVPQGRNTEAFF. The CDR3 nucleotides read TGCGCCAGCAGCTTGGTCCCCCAGGGGAGGAACACTGAAGCTTTCTTT.